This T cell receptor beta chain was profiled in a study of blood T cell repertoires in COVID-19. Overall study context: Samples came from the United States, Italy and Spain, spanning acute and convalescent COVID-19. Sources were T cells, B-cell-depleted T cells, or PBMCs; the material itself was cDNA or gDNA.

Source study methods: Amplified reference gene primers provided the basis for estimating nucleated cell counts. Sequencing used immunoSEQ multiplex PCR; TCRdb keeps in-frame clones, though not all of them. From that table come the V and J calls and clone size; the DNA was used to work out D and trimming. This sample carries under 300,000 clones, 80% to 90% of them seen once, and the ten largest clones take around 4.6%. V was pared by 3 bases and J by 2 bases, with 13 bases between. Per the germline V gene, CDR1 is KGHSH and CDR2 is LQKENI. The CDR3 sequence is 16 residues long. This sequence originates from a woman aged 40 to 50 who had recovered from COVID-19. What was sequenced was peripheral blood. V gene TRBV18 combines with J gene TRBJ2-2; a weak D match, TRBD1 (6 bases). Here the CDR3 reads CASSPSGQINTGELFF. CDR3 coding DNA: TGTGCCAGCTCACCGTCGGGACAAATTAACACCGGGGAGCTGTTTTTT.